The clone carrying this T cell receptor (beta chain) was seen repeatedly, ten times or more. What it recognizes is unknown. The read comes to an end 3 residues before the CDR3 does, leaving the germline J gene to fill in the end. Equal genomic DNA amounts from CVID and control samples were sequenced. Sequencing was performed with immunoSEQ multiplex PCR; in TCRdb, only in-frame clones are kept and a portion is missing. Recorded here are around 40,000 clones, with no singletons, and the ten leading clones hold approximately 6%. Germline CDR1 is DFQATT and CDR2 is SNEGSKA (reference sequence). The CDR3 sequence is 14 residues long. The V and J ends lost 5 bases and 1 base respectively, with 13 bases between them. The entry originates in a study of T cell clonality in common variable immunodeficiency. Whole-study findings and limits: Fewer deletions and N-nucleotide insertions were reportedly seen in common variable immunodeficiency TCR beta sequences. CVID patient heterogeneity limited repertoire-clinical complication correlations.

For at least one year, all CVID subjects received replacement immunoglobulin. J is TRBJ2-3 and V is TRBV20-1, with unresolved D. This TCR derives from a human donor with common variable immunodeficiency. Material: peripheral blood mononuclear cells. The CDR3 sequence: CSAVSYYRTDTQYF. CDR3 DNA (partial): TGCAGTGCTGTTTCGTACTACCGCACAGATACG.